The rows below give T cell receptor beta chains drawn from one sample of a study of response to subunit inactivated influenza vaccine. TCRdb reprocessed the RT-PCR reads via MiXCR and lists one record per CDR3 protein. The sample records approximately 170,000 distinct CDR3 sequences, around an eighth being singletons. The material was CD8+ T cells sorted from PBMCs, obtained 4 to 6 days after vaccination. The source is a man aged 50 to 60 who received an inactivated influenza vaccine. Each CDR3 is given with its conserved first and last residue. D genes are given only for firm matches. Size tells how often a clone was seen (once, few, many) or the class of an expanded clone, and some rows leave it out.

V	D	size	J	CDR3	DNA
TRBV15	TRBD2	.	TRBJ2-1	CATSTLGLAGGWDEQFF	TGTGCCACCAGCACTCTAGGACTAGCGGGAGGTTGGGATGAGCAGTTCTTC
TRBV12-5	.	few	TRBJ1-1	CASGLYGSQAFF	TGTGCTAGTGGTTTGTACGGCAGCCAAGCTTTCTTT
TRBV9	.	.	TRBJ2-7	CASSVGAGRSYEQYF	TGTGCCAGCAGCGTAGGAGCAGGTCGCTCCTACGAGCAGTACTTC
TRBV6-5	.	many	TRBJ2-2	CASSLQGFNTGELFF	TGTGCCAGCAGTTTACAGGGATTTAACACCGGGGAGCTGTTTTTT
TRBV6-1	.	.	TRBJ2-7	CASSDRVEQYF	TGTGCCAGCAGTGACCGGGTCGAGCAGTACTTC
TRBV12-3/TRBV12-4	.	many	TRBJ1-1	CASSLSKNTEAFF	TGTGCCAGCAGTTTAAGTAAGAACACTGAAGCTTTCTTT
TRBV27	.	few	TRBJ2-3	CASSFILAGSTDTQYF	TGTGCCAGCAGTTTCATTCTGGCGGGGAGCACAGATACGCAGTATTTT
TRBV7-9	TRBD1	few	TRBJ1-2	CASSPSTGHIYGYTF	TGTGCCAGCAGCCCGTCGACAGGGCACATCTATGGCTACACCTTC
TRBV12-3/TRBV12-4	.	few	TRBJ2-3	CASSFTGEPTDTQYF	TGTGCCAGCAGTTTTACAGGCGAGCCCACAGATACGCAGTATTTT
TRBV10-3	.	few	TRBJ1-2	CAISDRDGLYGYTF	TGTGCCATCAGTGACCGGGACGGGCTCTATGGCTACACCTTC
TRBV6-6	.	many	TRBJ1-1	CASSPGGMGEAFF	TGTGCCAGCAGTCCCGGAGGGATGGGTGAAGCTTTCTTT
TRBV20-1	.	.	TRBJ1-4	CSASSGEDNEKLFF	TGCAGTGCTAGCTCGGGGGAGGATAATGAAAAACTGTTTTTT
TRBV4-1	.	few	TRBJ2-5	CASSQVGLTGETQYF	TGCGCCAGCAGCCAAGTGGGTTTGACGGGCGAGACCCAGTACTTC
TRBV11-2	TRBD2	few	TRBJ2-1	CASSDLAGGPLVDEQFF	TGTGCCAGCAGCGATTTGGCGGGAGGGCCACTCGTCGATGAGCAGTTCTTC
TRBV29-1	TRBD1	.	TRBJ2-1	CSVEMRPGQAEQFF	TGCAGCGTTGAAATGCGACCGGGACAGGCTGAGCAGTTCTTC
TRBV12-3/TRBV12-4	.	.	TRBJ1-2	CASSPRAGGTYGYTF	TGTGCCAGCAGTCCGAGGGCCGGGGGTACCTATGGCTACACCTTC
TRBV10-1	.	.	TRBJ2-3	CASSGPDTQYF	TGCGCCAGCTCCGGGCCCGATACGCAGTATTTT
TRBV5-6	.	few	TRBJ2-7	CASSLEGHGSYEQYF	TGTGCCAGCAGCTTGGAAGGCCACGGATCCTACGAGCAGTACTTC
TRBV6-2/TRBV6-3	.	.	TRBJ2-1	CASSLTAGDLYNEQFF	TGTGCCAGCAGTTTGACTGCCGGGGACCTATACAATGAGCAGTTCTTC
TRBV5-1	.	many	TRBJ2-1	CASSLATRGNEQFF	TGCGCCAGCAGCTTGGCCACGCGCGGCAATGAGCAGTTCTTC
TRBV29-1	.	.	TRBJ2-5	CSVLDLQETQYF	TGCAGCGTTCTTGATTTACAAGAGACCCAGTACTTC
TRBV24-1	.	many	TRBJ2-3	CATRPGTTDTQYF	TGTGCCACCAGGCCCGGTACTACAGATACGCAGTATTTT
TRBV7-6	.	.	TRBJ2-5	CASSLDGEETQYF	TGTGCCAGCAGCCTCGACGGTGAAGAGACCCAGTACTTC
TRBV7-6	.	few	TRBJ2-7	CASSTGQSSYEQYF	TGTGCCAGCAGCACGGGACAAAGCTCCTACGAGCAGTACTTC
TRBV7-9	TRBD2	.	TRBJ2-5	CASSREREPETQYF	TGTGCCAGCAGCCGTGAGCGGGAGCCGGAGACCCAGTACTTC
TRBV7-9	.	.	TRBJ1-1	CASSLAGTTNTEAFF	TGTGCCAGCAGCTTGGCCGGGACGACGAACACTGAAGCTTTCTTT
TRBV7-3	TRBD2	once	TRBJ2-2	CASSQSLAGVSTGELFF	TGTGCCAGCAGCCAGTCACTAGCGGGAGTGTCCACCGGGGAGCTGTTTTTT
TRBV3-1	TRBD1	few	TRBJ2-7	CASSTPTGTDSYEQYF	TGTGCCAGCAGCACCCCGACAGGGACCGACTCCTACGAGCAGTACTTC
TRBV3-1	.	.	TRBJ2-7	CASSQPPYEQYF	TGTGCCAGCAGCCAACCCCCCTACGAGCAGTACTTC
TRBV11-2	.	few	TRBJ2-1	CASSPWVGRVVEQFF	TGTGCCAGCAGCCCATGGGTCGGGCGGGTTGTTGAGCAGTTCTTC
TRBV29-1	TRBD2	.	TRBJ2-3	CSVALAGGDTDTQYF	TGCAGCGTCGCTCTAGCGGGGGGAGACACAGATACGCAGTATTTT
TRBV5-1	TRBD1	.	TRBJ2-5	CASSLAGGFETQYF	TGCGCCAGCAGCTTGGCAGGGGGCTTTGAGACCCAGTACTTC
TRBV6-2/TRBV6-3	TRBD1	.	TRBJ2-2	CASSSVTGANTGELFF	TGTGCCAGCAGCTCTGTGACAGGGGCGAACACCGGGGAGCTGTTTTTT
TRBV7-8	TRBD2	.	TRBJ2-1	CASSFLKTSGSKQFF	TGTGCCAGCAGCTTTCTAAAGACTAGCGGGAGCAAGCAGTTCTTC
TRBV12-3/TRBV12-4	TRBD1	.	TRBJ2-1	CASRYTGDEQFF	TGTGCCAGCAGGTATACAGGGGATGAGCAGTTCTTC
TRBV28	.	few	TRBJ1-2	CASSLWGGQVRYGYTF	TGTGCCAGCAGTTTATGGGGGGGACAAGTTCGTTATGGCTACACCTTC